These 10 T cell receptor beta chains were all obtained from the same sample, sequenced in a study of cytomegalovirus exposure and HLA in healthy donors (dated by TCRdb to the late 2010s). The library was produced with the immunoSEQ multiplex PCR assay. TCRdb holds this immuneACCESS table with in-frame rearrangements only. Some clones are missing; in checked studies, unresolved V genes explain under half, and the rest has no known cause. The sample contains under 200,000 clones, around 85% of them found a single time. Together, the top ten hold 4.5% to 7% of the sample. The material sequenced was PBMCs. The source of these receptors is a woman aged 25 to 45 in good health and CMV-seronegative.

This rearrangement joins TRBV7-3 to TRBJ2-2; D not certain. Germline V CDR1 and CDR2: SGHTA, FQGTGA. The CDR3 loop spans 16 amino acids. V was cut by 2 bases and J by 7 bases, with 17 bases left in between. The CDR3 here is CASSLGSPIHVGELFF. The CDR3 region has the DNA TGTGCCAGCAGCTTAGGATCCCCCATACACGTCGGGGAGCTGTTTTTT.

The V gene is TRBV9, the J gene TRBJ2-5; unclear D gene. V was pared by 0 bases and J by 0 bases, with 6 bases between. From germline, CDR1 is SGDLS and CDR2 YYNGEE. This CDR3 spans 14 amino acids. This CDR3 is CASSVAAYQETQYF. The DNA for the CDR3 is TGTGCCAGCAGCGTAGCGGCGTACCAAGAGACCCAGTACTTC.

V gene TRBV12-2 combines with J gene TRBJ2-7; the D call in the table, TRBD1, was not verified against the DNA. TRBV12-2 is designated a pseudogene. The CDR3 sequence is 14 residues long. This CDR3 is CASRLEGEYYEQYF. The CDR3 coding sequence is TGTGCAAGTCGCTTAGAGGGGGAATACTACGAGCAGTACTTC.

The rearrangement uses TRBV28 and TRBJ1-1; possibly TRBD1 for D (6 bases). Trimming removed 7 bases at V and 7 bases at J, with 19 bases between. The CDR3 runs 14 residues. Germline CDR1 is MDHEN and CDR2 is SYDVKM. This CDR3 reads CASNFPGGSLEAFF. The DNA for the CDR3 is TGTGCCAGCAACTTTCCCGGGGGCTCCCTTGAAGCTTTCTTT.

The chain recombines TRBV9 with TRBJ2-2, with 10 bases lining up with TRBD2. CDR3 length: 14 residues. Germline V gives CDR1 SGDLS, CDR2 YYNGEE. J gave up 6 bases and V 2 bases, and 1 base lay outside the gene matches. CDR3 protein: CASSVLAGAGELFF. The DNA for the CDR3 is TGTGCCAGCAGCGTTCTAGCGGGGGCCGGGGAGCTGTTTTTT. The whole variable domain, filled in from reference TRBV9 and TRBJ2-2, reads DSGVTQTPKHLITATGQRVTLRCSPRSGDLSVYWYQQSLDQGLQFLIQYYNGEERAKGNILERFSAQQFPDLHSELNLSSLELGDSALYFCASSVLAGAGELFFGEGSRLTVL.

The V and J genes are TRBV29-1 and TRBJ2-3; 12 nucleotides line up with TRBD2. V gave up 1 base and J gave up 0 bases; unmatched junction bases: 8. CDR3 length: 18 amino acids. The V gene's germline CDR1 is SQVTM and CDR2 ANQGSEA. CDR3 in amino acids: CSVEGRLAGGSSTDTQYF. The CDR3 nucleotides read TGCAGCGTTGAAGGCCGGCTAGCGGGAGGGTCTAGCACAGATACGCAGTATTTT.

The chain is built from TRBV25-1 and TRBJ1-1; tentative D call: TRBD1 (5 bases). CDR3 length: 12 amino acids. From germline, CDR1 is MGHDK and CDR2 SYGVNS. Trimming left V 8 bases short and J 1 base short, with 8 bases between. The CDR3 DNA follows: TGTGCCAGCCAGCAGGGGAACACTGAAGCTTTCTTT. Its protein is CASQQGNTEAFF.

The V and J genes are TRBV4-3 and TRBJ2-3; TRBD2 matches 9 bases. Trimming cost V 3 bases and J 6 bases; bases outside gene matches: 16. The CDR3 loop spans 18 amino acids. Looked up from germline, CDR1 is LGHNA and CDR2 is YSLEER. The CDR3 DNA follows: TGCGCCAGCAGCCAGAGACTCGGCAGCGGGGGGTTGAGCGATACGCAGTATTTT. This sequence encodes CASSQRLGSGGLSDTQYF.

The chain carries TRBV4-1 and TRBJ2-7; possibly TRBD1 for D (8 bases). Trimming removed 2 bases at V and 2 bases at J, with 22 bases between. CDR1 is MGHRA, CDR2 YSYEKL, per germline. This CDR3 is 18 amino acids long. The CDR3 loop reads CASSQPVGGTGPPYEQYF. The CDR3 bases are TGCGCCAGCAGCCAACCAGTCGGGGGGACAGGCCCTCCCTACGAGCAGTACTTC.

The chain uses TRBV11-2 and TRBJ2-7, with D possibly being TRBD2 (7 bases). The germline gives CDR1 SGHAT, CDR2 FQNNGV. Trimming took off 4 bases at V and 6 bases at J, with 19 bases between the two ends. The CDR3 length is 15 residues. The CDR3 is CASSSKPSGGREQYF. CDR3 bases: TGTGCCAGCAGCTCCAAACCCTCCGGGGGGCGCGAGCAGTACTTC.